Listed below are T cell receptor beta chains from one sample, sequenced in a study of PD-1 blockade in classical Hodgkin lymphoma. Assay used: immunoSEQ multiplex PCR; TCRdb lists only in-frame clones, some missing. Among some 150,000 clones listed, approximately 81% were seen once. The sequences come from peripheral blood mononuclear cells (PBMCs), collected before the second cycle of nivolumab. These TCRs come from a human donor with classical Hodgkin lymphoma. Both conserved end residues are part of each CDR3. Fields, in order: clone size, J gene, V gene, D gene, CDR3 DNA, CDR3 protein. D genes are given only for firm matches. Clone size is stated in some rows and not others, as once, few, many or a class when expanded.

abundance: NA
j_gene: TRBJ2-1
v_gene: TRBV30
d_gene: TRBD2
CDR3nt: TGTGCCTCCCTTAGCGGGAGAATTTCCTACAATGAGCAGTTCTTC
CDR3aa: CASLSGRISYNEQFF

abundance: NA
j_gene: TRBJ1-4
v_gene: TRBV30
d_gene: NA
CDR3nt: TGTGCCTGGAGTGTACAGGAACGGGCAGTGGGGAAGGAAAAACTGTTTTTT
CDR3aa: CAWSVQERAVGKEKLFF

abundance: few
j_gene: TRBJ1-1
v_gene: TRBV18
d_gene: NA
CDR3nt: TGTGCCAGCTCACCGGGGGGCGAGGGCACTGAAGCTTTCTTT
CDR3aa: CASSPGGEGTEAFF

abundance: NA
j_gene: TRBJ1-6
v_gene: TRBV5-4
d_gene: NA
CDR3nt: TGTGCCAGCAGCTTGGGCGGGGGATCCTATAATTCACCCCTCCACTTT
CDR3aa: CASSLGGGSYNSPLHF

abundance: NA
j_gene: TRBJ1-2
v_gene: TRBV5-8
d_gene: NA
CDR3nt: TGTGCCAGCAGCTTGGAATCGGGCCGAAACTATGGCTACACCTTC
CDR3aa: CASSLESGRNYGYTF

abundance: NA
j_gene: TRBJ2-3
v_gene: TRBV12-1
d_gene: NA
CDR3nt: TGTGCCAGCAGCTCTCAAGCGGGAGGGCCCTCCACAGATACGCAGTATTTT
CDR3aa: CASSSQAGGPSTDTQYF

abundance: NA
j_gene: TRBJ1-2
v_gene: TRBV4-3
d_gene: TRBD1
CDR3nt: TGCGCCAGCAGCCAAGTCATAGTGGGACAGGGTGCCGCAGGGATCTATGGCTACACCTTC
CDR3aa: CASSQVIVGQGAAGIYGYTF

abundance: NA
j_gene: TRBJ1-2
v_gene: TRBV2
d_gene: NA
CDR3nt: TGTGCCAGCAGAGAATCAGGACCGAGGGGCTACACCTTC
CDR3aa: CASRESGPRGYTF

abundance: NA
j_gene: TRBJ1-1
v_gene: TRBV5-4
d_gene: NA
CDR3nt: TGTGCCAGCAGCCATAATGTAGGGACTCCCACTGCTTTCTTT
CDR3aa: CASSHNVGTPTAFF

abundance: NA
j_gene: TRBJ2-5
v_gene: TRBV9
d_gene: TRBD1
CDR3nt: TGTGCCAGCAGCGTAGAAGGGACAGGGGCCGCAGAGACCCAGTACTTC
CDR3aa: CASSVEGTGAAETQYF

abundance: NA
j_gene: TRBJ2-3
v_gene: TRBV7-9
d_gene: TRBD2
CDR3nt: TGTGCCAGCAGCTTATCGGTTGCGGGAGTGGGAGCAGATACGCAGTATTTT
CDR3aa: CASSLSVAGVGADTQYF

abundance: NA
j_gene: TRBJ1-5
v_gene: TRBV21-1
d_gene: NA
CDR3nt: TGTGCCAGCACCCAAAGTGGGACAGGGGGCAATCAGCCCCAGCATTTT
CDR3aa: CASTQSGTGGNQPQHF

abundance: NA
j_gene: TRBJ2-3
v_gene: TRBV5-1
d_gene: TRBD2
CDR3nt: TGCGCCAGCAGCTTGACTAGCGGGAGAACAGATACGCAGTATTTT
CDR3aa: CASSLTSGRTDTQYF

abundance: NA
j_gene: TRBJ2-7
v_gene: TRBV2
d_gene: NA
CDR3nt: TGTGCCAGCAGAGGATATACCAGGGGCCACGAGCAGTACTTC
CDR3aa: CASRGYTRGHEQYF

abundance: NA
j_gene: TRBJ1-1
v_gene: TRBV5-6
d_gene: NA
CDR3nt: TGTGCCAGCAGCCCTCAAGACAGGCAAACTGAAGCTTTCTTT
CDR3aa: CASSPQDRQTEAFF

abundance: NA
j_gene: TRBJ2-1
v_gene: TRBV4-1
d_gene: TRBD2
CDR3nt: TGCGCCAGCAGCCAGCGGGCGGGGGGGAGTTCCTACAATGAGCAGTTCTTC
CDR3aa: CASSQRAGGSSYNEQFF

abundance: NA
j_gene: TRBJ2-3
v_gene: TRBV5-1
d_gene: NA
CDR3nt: TGCGCCAGCGCCGTCCAGGGTCGGGGAACAGATACGCAGTATTTT
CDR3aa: CASAVQGRGTDTQYF

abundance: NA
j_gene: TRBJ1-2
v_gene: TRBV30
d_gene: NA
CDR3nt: TGTGCCTTGCCCGCTTCTAACTATGGCTACACCTTC
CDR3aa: CALPASNYGYTF

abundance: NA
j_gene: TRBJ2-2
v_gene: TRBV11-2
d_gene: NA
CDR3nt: TGTGCCAGCAGCTCCCTTACAGGAAACACCGGGGAGCTGTTTTTT
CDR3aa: CASSSLTGNTGELFF

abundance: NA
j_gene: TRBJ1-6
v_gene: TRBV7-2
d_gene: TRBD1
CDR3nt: TGTGCCAGCAGCTTTGGGGCCGGGACAGGGAATTCACCCCTCCACTTT
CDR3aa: CASSFGAGTGNSPLHF

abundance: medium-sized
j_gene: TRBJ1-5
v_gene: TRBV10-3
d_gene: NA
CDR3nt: TGTGCCATCAGCAGGGGTTATAGCAATCAGCCCCAGCATTTT
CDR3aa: CAISRGYSNQPQHF

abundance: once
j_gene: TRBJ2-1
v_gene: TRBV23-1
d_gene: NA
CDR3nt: TGCGCCAGCAGTCAACGGGGGGGCAGGGGGTTACCTGAGCAGTTCTTC
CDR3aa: CASSQRGGRGLPEQFF

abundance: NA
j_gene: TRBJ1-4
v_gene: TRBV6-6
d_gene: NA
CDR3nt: TGTGCCAGCAGGGACGGAGGGGTGGAAAAACTGTTTTTT
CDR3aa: CASRDGGVEKLFF

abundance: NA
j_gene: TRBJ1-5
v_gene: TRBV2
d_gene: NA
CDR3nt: TGTGCCAGCAGTGATGTCTATCGGGGGCAGCCCCAGCATTTT
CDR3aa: CASSDVYRGQPQHF

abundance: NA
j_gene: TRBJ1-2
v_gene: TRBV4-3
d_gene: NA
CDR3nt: TGCGCCAGCAGCCTAACAGGAGCCAACTATGGCTACACCTTC
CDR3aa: CASSLTGANYGYTF

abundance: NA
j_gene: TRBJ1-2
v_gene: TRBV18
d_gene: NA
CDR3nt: TGTGCCAGCTCACAGGACAGCCTTAACTATGGCTACACCTTC
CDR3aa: CASSQDSLNYGYTF

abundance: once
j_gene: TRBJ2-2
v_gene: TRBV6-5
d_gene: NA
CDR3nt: TGTGCCAGCAGTTACTACCGCGGGGAGCTGTTTTTT
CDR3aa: CASSYYRGELFF

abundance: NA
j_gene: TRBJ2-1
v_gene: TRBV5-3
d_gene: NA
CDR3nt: TGTGCCAGAAGCTTGAAAGAAATTTCCTACAATGAGCAGTTCTTC
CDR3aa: CARSLKEISYNEQFF

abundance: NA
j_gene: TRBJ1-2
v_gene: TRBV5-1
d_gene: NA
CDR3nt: TGCGCCAGCAGCTTGGAGGCAAATGGGGGTGGCTACACCTTC
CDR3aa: CASSLEANGGGYTF

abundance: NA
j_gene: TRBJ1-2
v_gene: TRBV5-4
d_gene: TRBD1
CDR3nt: TGTGCCAGCAGCTCGGGACAGGGCTTCTTTGAAGGCTACACCTTC
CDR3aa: CASSSGQGFFEGYTF

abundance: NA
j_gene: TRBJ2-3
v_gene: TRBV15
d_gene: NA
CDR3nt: TGTGCCACCAGCTCACTCCTCGGGGTATCGACAGATACGCAGTATTTT
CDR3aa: CATSSLLGVSTDTQYF

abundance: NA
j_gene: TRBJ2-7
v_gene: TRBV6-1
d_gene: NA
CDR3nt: TGTGCCAGCAGTGAAGCGGGGTTTGGTGGGGACCTATACGAGCAGTACTTC
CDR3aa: CASSEAGFGGDLYEQYF

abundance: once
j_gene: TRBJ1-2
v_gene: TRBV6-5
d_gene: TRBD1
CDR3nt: TGTGCCAGCAGCTTCGACAGGGGGCTGGGCTATGGCTACACCTTC
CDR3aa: CASSFDRGLGYGYTF

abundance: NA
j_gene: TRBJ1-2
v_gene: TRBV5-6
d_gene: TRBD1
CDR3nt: TGTGCCAGCAGCTTGGCCGACAGGGGTTACTATGGCTACACCTTC
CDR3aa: CASSLADRGYYGYTF

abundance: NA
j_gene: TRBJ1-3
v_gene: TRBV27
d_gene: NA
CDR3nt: TGTGCCAGCAGTTTATCGCACCGGGGTGGTGGAAACACCATATATTTT
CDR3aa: CASSLSHRGGGNTIYF